These 10 T cell receptor beta chains originate from one sample sequenced in a study of CD8 T cells in ankylosing spondylitis. Study results and limitations: A TCR beta motif of under 10 highly homologous variants appeared characteristic of ankylosing spondylitis blood.

Their cognate antigens are unknown. TCRdb reanalysed the 5' RACE reads using MiXCR and keeps one entry per CDR3 protein. The sample lists fewer than 550,000 distinct CDR3 sequences; 5.3% were seen once. Sequences were obtained from blood, either unsorted or a sorted T cell fraction (not recorded which). The receptors derive from a male donor with ankylosing spondylitis.

This clonotype was detected many times. The chain couples TRBV5-1 to TRBJ2-1, with a tentative D call TRBD1 (8 bases). Between the trimmed V and J ends, which lost 4 bases and 5 bases, there was a span of 19 bases. CDR1 is SGHRS, CDR2 YFSETQ, per germline. The length of the CDR3 is 16 residues. CDR3 amino acids: CASSPRTGRADNEQFF. The CDR3 DNA reads as TGCGCCAGCAGCCCTCGGACAGGGAGGGCGGACAATGAGCAGTTCTTC.

This clonotype was picked up many times. V and J are TRBV5-1 and TRBJ2-7; D possibly corresponds to TRBD1 (6 bases). Germline V gene lookup returns CDR1 SGHRS and CDR2 YFSETQ. V was clipped by 1 base and J by 5 bases, with 10 bases between them. CDR3 length: 13 residues. The CDR3 here is CASSLNGGDEQYF. The DNA for the CDR3 is TGCGCCAGCAGCTTGAATGGGGGCGACGAGCAGTACTTC.

This clonotype has a count of ten or more. The chain carries TRBV29-1 and TRBJ2-2; 7 bases map to TRBD1. In germline, CDR1 is SQVTM, CDR2 ANQGSEA. The trim removed 6 bases at V and 5 bases at J, leaving 12 bases unmatched. The CDR3 is made up of 15 amino acids. The CDR3, as DNA: TGCAGCGTCCTCACGACAGGGTGGAGAACCGGGGAGCTGTTTTTT. Protein sequence: CSVLTTGWRTGELFF.

This clonotype was recorded at least ten times. The chain couples TRBV27 to TRBJ2-1; TRBD2 aligns across 10 bases. V lost 2 bases, J lost 3 bases, and 10 bases stayed unmatched. The V gene's germline CDR1 is MNHEY and CDR2 SMNVEV (reference sequence). The CDR3 sequence is 18 residues long. For the CDR3, the DNA is TGTGCCAGCAGTTTAACCCCCTGGGCTAGCGGGGGCTACAATGAGCAGTTCTTC. Amino acids: CASSLTPWASGGYNEQFF.

Ten or more counts support this clonotype. The chain uses TRBV7-6 and TRBJ1-1; 7 nucleotides agree with TRBD1. Trimming at V came to 0 bases and at J to 5 bases, leaving 3 bases not matched to a gene. The germline CDR1 and CDR2 sequences are SGHVS and FNYEAQ. The CDR3 has 14 residues. Here the CDR3 reads CASSLAGQPTEAFF. The CDR3 DNA reads as TGTGCCAGCAGCTTAGCGGGACAGCCAACTGAAGCTTTCTTT.

The chain links TRBV18 to TRBJ2-1; D uncertain. With 2 bases removed from V and 8 bases from J, the gap between germline ends came to 10 bases. The CDR3 extends over 13 amino acids. Looked up from germline, CDR1 is KGHSH and CDR2 is LQKENI. CDR3 nucleotide sequence: TGTGCCAGCTCACCAACCCCAAGGGATGAGCAGTTCTTC. Translation: CASSPTPRDEQFF.

This clonotype has ten or more counts. V and J are TRBV5-6 and TRBJ2-1, with TRBD2 matching over 8 bases. Germline trimming cut 4 bases from V and 5 bases from J; bases unmatched to any gene: 14. From germline, CDR1 is SGHDT and CDR2 YYEEEE. The CDR3 spans 17 residues. The CDR3 reads CASSPQLIAGRNNEQFF. CDR3 DNA: TGTGCCAGCAGCCCCCAACTAATAGCGGGACGGAACAATGAGCAGTTCTTC.

At least ten counts were recorded for this clonotype. The chain links TRBV7-2 to TRBJ2-3, with 11 bases identical to TRBD1. Germline assignment: CDR1 SGHTA and CDR2 FQGNSA. The CDR3 is 16 amino acids. Losses at the gene ends were 5 bases for V and 4 bases for J; bases not matched to a gene: 8. The CDR3 sequence: CASSQDRGLRADTQYF. CDR3 sequence (DNA): TGTGCCAGCAGCCAGGACAGGGGGCTTCGGGCAGATACGCAGTATTTT.

CDR3 DNA: TGCAGTGCTAACGGGAGTCCGAGCGAGCAGTACTTC. This gives the protein CSANGSPSEQYF. The V call is TRBV20-1, the J call TRBJ2-7, with a possible D match to TRBD2 (6 bases). With 4 bases removed from V and 6 bases from J, the gap between germline ends came to 13 bases. The CDR3 spans 12 residues. Germline lookup yields CDR1 DFQATT and CDR2 SNEGSKA (reference sequence).

This clonotype was observed many times. The rearrangement links TRBV7-9 to TRBJ1-4, with a tentative D call TRBD1 (6 bases). The germline CDR1 and CDR2 sequences are SEHNR and FQNEAQ (reference sequence). Trimming took off 6 bases at V and 5 bases at J, with 19 bases between the two ends. The CDR3 runs 16 residues. The CDR3 is CASRRGLRGENEKLFF. In DNA form, the CDR3 reads TGTGCCAGCAGACGTGGCCTAAGGGGGGAAAATGAAAAACTGTTTTTT. Together with reference TRBV7-9 and TRBJ1-4, the CDR3 gives the full variable domain: DTGVSQNPRHKITKRGQNVTFRCDPISEHNRLYWYRQTLGQGPEFLTYFQNEAQLEKSRLLSDRFSAERPKGSFSTLEIQRTEQGDSAMYLCASRRGLRGENEKLFFGSGTQLSVL.